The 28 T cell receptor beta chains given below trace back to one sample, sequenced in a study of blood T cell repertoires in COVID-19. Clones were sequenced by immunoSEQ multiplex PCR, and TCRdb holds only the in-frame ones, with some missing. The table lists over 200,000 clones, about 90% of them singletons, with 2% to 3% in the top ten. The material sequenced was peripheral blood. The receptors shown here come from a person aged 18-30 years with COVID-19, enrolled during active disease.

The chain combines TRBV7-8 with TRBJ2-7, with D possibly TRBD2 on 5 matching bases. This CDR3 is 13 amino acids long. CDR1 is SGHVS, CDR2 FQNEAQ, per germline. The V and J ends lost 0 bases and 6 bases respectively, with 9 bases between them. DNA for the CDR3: TGTGCCAGCAGCTTAGCGACGGGGTCCGAGCAGTACTTC. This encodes CASSLATGSEQYF. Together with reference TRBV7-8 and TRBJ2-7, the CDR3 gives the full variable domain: GAGVSQSPRYKVAKRGQDVALRCDPISGHVSLFWYQQALGQGPEFLTYFQNEAQLDKSGLPSDRFFAERPEGSVSTLKIQRTQQEDSAVYLCASSLATGSEQYFGPGTRLTVT.

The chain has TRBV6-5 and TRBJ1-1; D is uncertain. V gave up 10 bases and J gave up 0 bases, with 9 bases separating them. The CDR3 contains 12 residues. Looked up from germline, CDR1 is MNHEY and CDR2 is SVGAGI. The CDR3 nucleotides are TGTGCCACGAGGGTTTTGAACACTGAAGCTTTCTTT. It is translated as CATRVLNTEAFF.

The CDR3 nucleotides are TGTGCCAGTAGTACGACAGGAACCTACGAGCAGTACTTC. Residues: CASSTTGTYEQYF. V gene TRBV19 combines with J gene TRBJ2-7, with D perhaps matching TRBD1 (6 bases). The CDR3 sequence is 13 residues long. V was clipped by 4 bases and J by 2 bases, with 9 bases between them. Germline V lookup: CDR1 LNHDA, CDR2 SQIVND (reference sequence).

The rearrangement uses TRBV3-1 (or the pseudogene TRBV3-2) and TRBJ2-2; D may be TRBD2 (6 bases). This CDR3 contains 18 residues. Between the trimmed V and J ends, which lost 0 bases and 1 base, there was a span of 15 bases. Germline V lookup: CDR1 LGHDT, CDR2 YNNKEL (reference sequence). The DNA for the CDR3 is TGTGCCAGCAGCCAAGAAGTATGGGTCGGGAGGAACACCGGGGAGCTGTTTTTT. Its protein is CASSQEVWVGRNTGELFF.

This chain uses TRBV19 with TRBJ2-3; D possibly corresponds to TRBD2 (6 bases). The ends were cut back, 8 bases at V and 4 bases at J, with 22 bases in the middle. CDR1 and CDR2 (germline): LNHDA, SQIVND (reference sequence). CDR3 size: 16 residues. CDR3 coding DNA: TGTGCCAGTGCAAATTCTCCGGGACTTTACGCAGATACGCAGTATTTT. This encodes CASANSPGLYADTQYF.

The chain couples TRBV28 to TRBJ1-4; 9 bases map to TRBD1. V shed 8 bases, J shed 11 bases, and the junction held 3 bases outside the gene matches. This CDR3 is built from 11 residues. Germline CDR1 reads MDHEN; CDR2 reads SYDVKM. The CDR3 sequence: CASRGTGKLFF. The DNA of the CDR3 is TGTGCCAGCCGGGGGACAGGGAAACTGTTTTTT.

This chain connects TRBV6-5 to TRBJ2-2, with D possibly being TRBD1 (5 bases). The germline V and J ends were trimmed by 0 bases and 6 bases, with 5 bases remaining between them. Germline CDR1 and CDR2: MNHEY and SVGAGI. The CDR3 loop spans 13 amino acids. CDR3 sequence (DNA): TGTGCCAGCAGTTACTCGACAGCCGGGGAGCTGTTTTTT. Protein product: CASSYSTAGELFF.

CDR3 nucleotide sequence: TGTGCCAGCAGCTTATCTAGCTGGACAGGGTCGAATTCACCCCTCCACTTT. Its translation is CASSLSSWTGSNSPLHF. V and J are TRBV7-6 and TRBJ1-6, with 8 bases that match TRBD1. J lost 7 bases, V lost 2 bases, and 10 bases had no gene match. The germline CDR1 and CDR2 sequences are SGHVS and FNYEAQ. The CDR3 loop spans 17 amino acids.

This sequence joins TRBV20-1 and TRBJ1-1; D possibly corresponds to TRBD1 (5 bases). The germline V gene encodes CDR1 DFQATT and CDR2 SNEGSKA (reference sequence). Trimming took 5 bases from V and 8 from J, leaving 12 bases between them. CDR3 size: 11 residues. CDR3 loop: CSAQHDSEAFF. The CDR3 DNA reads TGCAGTGCTCAGCATGACAGCGAAGCTTTCTTT.

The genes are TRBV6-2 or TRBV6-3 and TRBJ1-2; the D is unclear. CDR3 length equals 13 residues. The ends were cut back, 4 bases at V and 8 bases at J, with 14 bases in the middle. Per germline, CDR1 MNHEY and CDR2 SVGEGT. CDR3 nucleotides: TGTGCCAGCAGTTTGCGGGGATCGCAGGGCTACACCTTC. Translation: CASSLRGSQGYTF.

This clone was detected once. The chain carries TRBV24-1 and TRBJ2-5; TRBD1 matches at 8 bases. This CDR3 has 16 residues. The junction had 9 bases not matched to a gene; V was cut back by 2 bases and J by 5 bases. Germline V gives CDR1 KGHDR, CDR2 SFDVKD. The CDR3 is CATSDSPGGGLETQYF. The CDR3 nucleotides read TGTGCCACCAGTGATTCCCCAGGGGGCGGTTTGGAGACCCAGTACTTC.

The DNA for the CDR3 is TGTGCCAGCAGTTTGCATAGCTGGTACTACGAGCAGTACTTC. Translated, it gives CASSLHSWYYEQYF. This rearrangement joins TRBV27 to TRBJ2-7; D not certain. V lost 3 bases to trimming and J lost 3 bases, with 12 bases between them. CDR1 MNHEY and CDR2 SMNVEV come from the germline V gene (reference sequence). The CDR3 sequence is 14 residues long.

This CDR3 reads CASSFRTGTGMETQYF. The DNA of the CDR3 is TGCGCCAGCAGCTTTAGAACCGGGACAGGGATGGAGACCCAGTACTTC. The chain combines TRBV5-1 with TRBJ2-5, with 9 bases identical to TRBD1. CDR1 and CDR2 from the germline V gene are SGHRS and YFSETQ. With 2 bases clipped from V and 5 bases from J, the junction kept 10 bases outside the gene matches. The CDR3 sequence is 16 residues long.

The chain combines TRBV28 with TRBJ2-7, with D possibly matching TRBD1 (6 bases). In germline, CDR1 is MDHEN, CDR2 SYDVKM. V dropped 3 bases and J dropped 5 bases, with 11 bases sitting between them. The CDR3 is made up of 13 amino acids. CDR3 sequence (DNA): TGTGCCAGCAGTTTGCCAACAGGGAACGAGCAGTACTTC. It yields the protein CASSLPTGNEQYF.

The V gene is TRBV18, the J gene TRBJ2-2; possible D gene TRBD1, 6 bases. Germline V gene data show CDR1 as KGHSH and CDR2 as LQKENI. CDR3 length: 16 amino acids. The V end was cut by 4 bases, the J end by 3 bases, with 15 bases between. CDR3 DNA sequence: TGTGCCAGCTCACTCAGGGGATTGATGGACACCGGGGAGCTGTTTTTT. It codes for CASSLRGLMDTGELFF.

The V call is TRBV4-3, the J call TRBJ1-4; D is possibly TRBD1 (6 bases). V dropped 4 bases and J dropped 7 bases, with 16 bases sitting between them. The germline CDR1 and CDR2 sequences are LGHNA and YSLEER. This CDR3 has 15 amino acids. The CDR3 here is CASSRTGTPPEKLFF. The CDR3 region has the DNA TGCGCCAGCAGCCGAACCGGGACACCACCTGAAAAACTGTTTTTT.

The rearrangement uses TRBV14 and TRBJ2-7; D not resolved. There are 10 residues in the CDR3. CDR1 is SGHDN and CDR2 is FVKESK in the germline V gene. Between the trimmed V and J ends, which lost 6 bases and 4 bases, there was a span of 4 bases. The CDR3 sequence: CASRAYEQYF. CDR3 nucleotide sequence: TGTGCCAGCAGGGCATACGAGCAGTACTTC.

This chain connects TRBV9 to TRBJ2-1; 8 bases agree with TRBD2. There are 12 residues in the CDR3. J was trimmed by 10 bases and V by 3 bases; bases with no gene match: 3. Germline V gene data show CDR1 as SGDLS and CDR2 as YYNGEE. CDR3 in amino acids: CASSAGLVEQFF. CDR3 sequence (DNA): TGTGCCAGCAGCGCGGGACTAGTGGAGCAGTTCTTC. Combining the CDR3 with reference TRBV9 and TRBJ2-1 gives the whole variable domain DSGVTQTPKHLITATGQRVTLRCSPRSGDLSVYWYQQSLDQGLQFLIQYYNGEERAKGNILERFSAQQFPDLHSELNLSSLELGDSALYFCASSAGLVEQFFGPGTRLTVL.

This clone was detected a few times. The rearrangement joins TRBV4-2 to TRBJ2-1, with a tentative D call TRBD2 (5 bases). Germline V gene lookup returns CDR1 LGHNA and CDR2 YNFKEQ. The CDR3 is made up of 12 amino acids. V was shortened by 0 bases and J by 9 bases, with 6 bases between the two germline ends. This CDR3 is CASSQDRGEQFF. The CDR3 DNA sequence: TGTGCCAGCAGCCAAGATCGGGGTGAGCAGTTCTTC.

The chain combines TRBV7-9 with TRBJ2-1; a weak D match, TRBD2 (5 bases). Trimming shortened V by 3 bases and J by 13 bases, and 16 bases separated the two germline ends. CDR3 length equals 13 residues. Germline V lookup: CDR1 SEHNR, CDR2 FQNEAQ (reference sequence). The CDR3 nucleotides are TGTGCCAGCAGCTTGAGCCTTAGCGAGTTACAGTTCTTC. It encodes CASSLSLSELQFF. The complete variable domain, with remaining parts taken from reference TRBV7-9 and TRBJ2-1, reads DTGVSQNPRHKITKRGQNVTFRCDPISEHNRLYWYRQTLGQGPEFLTYFQNEAQLEKSRLLSDRFSAERPKGSFSTLEIQRTEQGDSAMYLCASSLSLSELQFFGPGTRLTVL.

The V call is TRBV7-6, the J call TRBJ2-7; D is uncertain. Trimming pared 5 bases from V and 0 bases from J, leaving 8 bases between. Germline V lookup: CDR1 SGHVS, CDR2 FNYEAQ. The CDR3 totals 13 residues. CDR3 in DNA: TGTGCCAGCAGCCCCCTGAGCTCCTACGAGCAGTACTTC. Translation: CASSPLSSYEQYF.

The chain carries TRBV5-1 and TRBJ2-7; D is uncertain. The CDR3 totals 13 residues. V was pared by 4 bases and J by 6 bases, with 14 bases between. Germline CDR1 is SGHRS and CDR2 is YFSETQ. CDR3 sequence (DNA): TGCGCCAGCAGCCAGAACCTGGCACGCGAGCAGTACTTC. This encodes CASSQNLAREQYF. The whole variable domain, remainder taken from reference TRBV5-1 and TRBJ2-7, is KAGVTQTPRYLIKTRGQQVTLSCSPISGHRSVSWYQQTPGQGLQFLFEYFSETQRNKGNFPGRFSGRQFSNSRSEMNVSTLELGDSALYLCASSQNLAREQYFGPGTRLTVT.

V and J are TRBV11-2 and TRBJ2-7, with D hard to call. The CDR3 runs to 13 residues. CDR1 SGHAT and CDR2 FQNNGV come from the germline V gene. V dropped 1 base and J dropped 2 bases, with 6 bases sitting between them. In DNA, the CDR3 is TGTGCCAGCAGCTTAGCGACAACCTACGAGCAGTACTTC. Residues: CASSLATTYEQYF.

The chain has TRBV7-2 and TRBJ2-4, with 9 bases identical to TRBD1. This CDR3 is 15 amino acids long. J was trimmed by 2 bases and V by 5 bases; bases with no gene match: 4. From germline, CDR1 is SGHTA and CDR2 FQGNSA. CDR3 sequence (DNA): TGTGCCAGCAGCCCAGGGACAGGGACCAAAAACATTCAGTACTTC. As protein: CASSPGTGTKNIQYF.

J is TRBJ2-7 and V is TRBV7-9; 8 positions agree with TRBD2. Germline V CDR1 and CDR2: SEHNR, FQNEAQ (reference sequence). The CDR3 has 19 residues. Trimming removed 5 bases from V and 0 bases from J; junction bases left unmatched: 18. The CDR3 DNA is TGTGCCAGCAGCCCCGAAGGACTAGCAGGATTCGGAAGCTCCTACGAGCAGTACTTC. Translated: CASSPEGLAGFGSSYEQYF.

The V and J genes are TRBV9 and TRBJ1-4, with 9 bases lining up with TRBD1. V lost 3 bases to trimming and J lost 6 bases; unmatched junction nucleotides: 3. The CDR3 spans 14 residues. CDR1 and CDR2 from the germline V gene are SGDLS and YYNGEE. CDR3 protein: CASSANRGHEKLFF. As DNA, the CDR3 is TGTGCCAGCAGCGCGAACAGGGGGCATGAAAAACTGTTTTTT. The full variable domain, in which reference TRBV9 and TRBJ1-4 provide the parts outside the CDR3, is DSGVTQTPKHLITATGQRVTLRCSPRSGDLSVYWYQQSLDQGLQFLIQYYNGEERAKGNILERFSAQQFPDLHSELNLSSLELGDSALYFCASSANRGHEKLFFGSGTQLSVL.

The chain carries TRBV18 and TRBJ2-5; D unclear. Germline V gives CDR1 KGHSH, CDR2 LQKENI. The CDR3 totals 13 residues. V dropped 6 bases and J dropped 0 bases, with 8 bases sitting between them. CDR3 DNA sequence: TGTGCCAGCTCCCCTCAGGACCAAGAGACCCAGTACTTC. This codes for CASSPQDQETQYF.

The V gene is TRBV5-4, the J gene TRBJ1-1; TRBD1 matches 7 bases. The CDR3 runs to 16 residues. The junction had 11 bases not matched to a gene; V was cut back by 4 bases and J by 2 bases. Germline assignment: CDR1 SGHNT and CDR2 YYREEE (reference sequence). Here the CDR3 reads CASSPTGARDNTEAFF. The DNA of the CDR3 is TGTGCCAGCAGCCCTACAGGGGCCCGGGACAACACTGAAGCTTTCTTT. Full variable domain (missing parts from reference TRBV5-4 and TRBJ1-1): ETGVTQSPTHLIKTRGQQVTLRCSSQSGHNTVSWYQQALGQGPQFIFQYYREEENGRGNFPPRFSGLQFPNYSSELNVNALELDDSALYLCASSPTGARDNTEAFFGQGTRLTVV.